This T cell receptor (beta chain) was captured in a study of blood T cell repertoires in COVID-19. Trimming pared 0 bases from V and 6 bases from J, leaving 13 bases between. This CDR3 has 15 amino acids. Germline values: CDR1 SGHRS, CDR2 YFSETQ. The protocol was immunoSEQ multiplex PCR, while the TCRdb copy is restricted to in-frame clones and leaves out a portion. The sample includes roughly 120,000 clones, about nine tenths of them seen just once. This clone was counted only a few times. Sequencing was done on a sample of peripheral blood. The chain joins TRBV5-1 to TRBJ2-1; a weak D match, TRBD1 (6 bases). The receptor was isolated from a man in his fifties with active COVID-19. The CDR3 nucleotides are TGCGCCAGCAGCTTGGACACAGGGAGTTTCAATGAGCAGTTCTTC. Its protein is CASSLDTGSFNEQFF.